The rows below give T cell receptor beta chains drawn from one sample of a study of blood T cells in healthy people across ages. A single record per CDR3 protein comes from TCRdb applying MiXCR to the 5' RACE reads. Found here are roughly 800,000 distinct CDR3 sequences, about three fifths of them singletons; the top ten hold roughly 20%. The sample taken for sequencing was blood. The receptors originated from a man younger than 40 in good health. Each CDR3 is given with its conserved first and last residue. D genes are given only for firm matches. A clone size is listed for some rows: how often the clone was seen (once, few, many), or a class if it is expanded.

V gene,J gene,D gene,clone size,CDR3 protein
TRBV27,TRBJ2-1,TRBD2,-,CASSQLAGLPYNEQFF
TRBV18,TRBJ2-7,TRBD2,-,CASSPWSREDEQYF
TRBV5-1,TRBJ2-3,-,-,CASTGGQLTDTQYF
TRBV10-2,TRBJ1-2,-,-,CASSESRQTSYTF
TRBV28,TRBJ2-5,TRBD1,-,CASSSVTGVLETQYF
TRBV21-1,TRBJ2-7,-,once,CASSKLGVPNYEQYF
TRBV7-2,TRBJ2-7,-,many,CASSLGPEQYF
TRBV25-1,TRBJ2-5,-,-,CASSEWGGETQYF
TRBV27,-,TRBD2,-,CASKIGLAGTYEQYF
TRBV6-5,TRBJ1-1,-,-,CASSYSTAGEGTEAFF
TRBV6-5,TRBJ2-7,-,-,CASRSAKSYEQYF
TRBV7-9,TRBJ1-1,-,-,CASSLAMEGTEAFF
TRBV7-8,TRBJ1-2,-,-,CASSLEHRAPYGYTF
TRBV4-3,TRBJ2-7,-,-,CASSQDRYNYEQYF
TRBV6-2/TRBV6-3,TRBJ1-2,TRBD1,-,CASSDLDRGSYTF
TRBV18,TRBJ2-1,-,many,CASSPPGNEQFF
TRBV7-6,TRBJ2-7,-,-,CASSLEGVGNEQYF
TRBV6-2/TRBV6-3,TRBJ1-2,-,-,CASSYSEAVFRASYGYTF
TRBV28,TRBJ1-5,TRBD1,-,CASSTPGQGSQPQHF
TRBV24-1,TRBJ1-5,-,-,CATSDSDRDNQPQHF
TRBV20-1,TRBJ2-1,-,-,CSARDLGGSGSYNEQFF
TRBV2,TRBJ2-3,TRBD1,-,CAGQGSRVTDTQYF
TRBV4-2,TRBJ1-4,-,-,CASSQAMGDRGEKLFF
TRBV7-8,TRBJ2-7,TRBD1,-,CASSLGTVEREQYF
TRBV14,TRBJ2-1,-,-,CASSQDWGGGAMFF
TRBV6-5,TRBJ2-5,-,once,CASHNPTVQETQYF
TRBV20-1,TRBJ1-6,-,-,CSAIFRDTPNSPLHF
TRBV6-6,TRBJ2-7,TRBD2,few,CASSYSGGSFHEQYF
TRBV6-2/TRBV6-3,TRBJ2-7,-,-,CASSYGGYYEQYF
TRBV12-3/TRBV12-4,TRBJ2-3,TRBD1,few,CASSLGQGARNTQYF
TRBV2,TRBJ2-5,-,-,CASSVGTLRETQYF
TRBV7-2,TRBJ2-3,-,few,CASSLEAVGTDTQYF
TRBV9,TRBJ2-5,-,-,CASSVGQRGETQYF
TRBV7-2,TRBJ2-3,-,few,CASSPRSAATSWDTQYF
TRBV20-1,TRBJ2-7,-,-,CSASSVIDYEQYF
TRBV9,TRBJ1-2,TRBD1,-,CASSEALPGQGTGGYTF
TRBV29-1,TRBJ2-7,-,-,CSVEDDVTYEQYF
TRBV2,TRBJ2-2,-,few,CASSVLRELFF
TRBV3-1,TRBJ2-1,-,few,CASSQDARNEQFF
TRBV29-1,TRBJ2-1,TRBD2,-,CSVVSGGPNEQFF
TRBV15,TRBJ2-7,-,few,CATSRGGGGLTYEQYF
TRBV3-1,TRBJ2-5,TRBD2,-,CVSKGLAGASYF
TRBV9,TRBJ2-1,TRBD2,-,CASSVPEGLAGNEQFF
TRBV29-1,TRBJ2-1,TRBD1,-,CSVTGTGNPNEQFF